These 30 T cell receptor beta chains were all obtained from the same sample, sequenced in a study of metastatic and nonmetastatic thyroid tumors. Through MiXCR, TCRdb re-clonotyped the PCR reads. This sample has 45,000 or so clones, with less than 5% found just once. All patients reached thyroid surgery having received no treatment beforehand. Material for sequencing was blood. The source is a female donor with papillary thyroid cancer or a benign thyroid nodule (not recorded which). Some clones in this sample may be carry-over from other donors' samples.

This clone was detected ten times or more. The J gene is TRBJ1-6, the V gene TRBV28; D gene ambiguous. CDR3 size: 14 residues. The V gene lost 3 bases and the J gene lost 9 bases, with 12 bases spanning the gap. Germline assignment: CDR1 MDHEN and CDR2 SYDVKM. The CDR3 coding sequence is TGTGCCAGCAGTTTTTCGGGGTTTATTTCACCCCTCCACTTT. Amino acids: CASSFSGFISPLHF. Looking up the rest from reference TRBV28 and TRBJ1-6 gives the full variable domain: DVKVTQSSRYLVKRTGEKVFLECVQDMDHENMFWYRQDPGLGLRLIYFSYDVKMKEKGDIPEGYSVSREKKERFSLILESASTNQTSMYLCASSFSGFISPLHFGNGTRLTVT.

This clone came up many times. The chain links TRBV20-1 to TRBJ2-7; D is unclear. Germline loops: CDR1 DFQATT, CDR2 SNEGSKA (reference sequence). The CDR3 has 13 residues. Trimming stripped 6 bases from V and 2 bases from J, with 14 bases between. The CDR3 loop reads CSATYLQTYEQYF. The CDR3 nucleotides read TGCAGTGCCACCTACTTACAAACCTACGAGCAGTACTTC.

This clone was counted ten times or more. The gene calls are TRBV2 and TRBJ1-1; TRBD1 matches 9 bases. The germline V gene has CDR1 SNHLY and CDR2 FYNNEI. This CDR3 contains 15 residues. Trimming at V came to 4 bases and at J to 10 bases, leaving 13 bases not matched to a gene. The CDR3 loop reads CASSGPGTGFSIAFF. The CDR3 nucleotides read TGTGCCAGCAGTGGTCCCGGGACAGGGTTTAGTATAGCTTTCTTT.

The chain combines TRBV20-1 with TRBJ2-7; 9 nucleotides align to TRBD1. Trimming at V came to 0 bases and at J to 5 bases, leaving 8 bases not matched to a gene. The CDR3 has 15 residues. The germline gives CDR1 DFQATT, CDR2 SNEGSKA (reference sequence). The CDR3 here is CSARDGRTGAHEQYF. In DNA form, the CDR3 reads TGCAGTGCTAGAGATGGGAGGACAGGGGCCCACGAGCAGTACTTC.

The sample holds many counts of this clone. V gene TRBV20-1 combines with J gene TRBJ2-5, with 7 bases matching TRBD2. In germline, CDR1 is DFQATT, CDR2 SNEGSKA (reference sequence). V dropped 6 bases and J dropped 5; count of bases not matched to a gene: 9. The CDR3 is 13 amino acids. The CDR3 loop reads CSAKGGGPETQYF. CDR3 bases: TGCAGTGCAAAGGGCGGGGGACCGGAGACCCAGTACTTC.

This clone was counted many times. This chain links TRBV5-1 with TRBJ1-2; 7 bases are shared with TRBD1. Unmatched junction bases numbered 1, after V lost 0 bases and J lost 5 bases. There are 13 residues in the CDR3. CDR1 SGHRS and CDR2 YFSETQ come from the germline V gene. The CDR3 here is CASSLEQGYGYTF. CDR3 coding DNA: TGCGCCAGCAGCTTGGAACAGGGGTATGGCTACACCTTC.

This clone has at least ten counts. The chain links TRBV30 to TRBJ2-7; D may be TRBD2 (5 bases). Looked up from germline, CDR1 is GTSNPN and CDR2 is SVGIG (reference sequence). The CDR3 has 15 amino acids. Trimming removed 0 bases from V and 3 bases from J, with 15 bases in between. The CDR3: CAWSVLGSGNYEQYF. DNA of the CDR3: TGTGCCTGGAGTGTACTTGGATCCGGGAACTACGAGCAGTACTTC. The variable domain in full, completed from reference TRBV30 and TRBJ2-7, reads SQTIHQWPATLVQPVGSPLSLECTVEGTSNPNLYWYRQAAGRGLQLLFYSVGIGQISSEVPQNLSASRPQDRQFILSSKKLLLSDSGFYLCAWSVLGSGNYEQYFGPGTRLTVT.

This clone was found many times. This chain uses TRBV5-1 with TRBJ1-5, with a possible D match to TRBD1 (5 bases). Trimming took off 0 bases at V and 4 bases at J, with 11 bases between the two ends. The CDR3 runs to 15 residues. Germline loops: CDR1 SGHRS, CDR2 YFSETQ. The CDR3 region is CASSLVGDPNQPQHF. The CDR3, as DNA: TGCGCCAGCAGCTTGGTTGGGGACCCTAATCAGCCCCAGCATTTT.

About this clone itself: Other nucleotide sequences in the sample specify the same CDR3. The gene calls are TRBV6-1 and TRBJ2-1, with D possibly being TRBD1 (5 bases). This CDR3 is built from 12 residues. Germline assignment: CDR1 MNHNS and CDR2 SASEGT. V shed 6 bases and J shed 4 bases, with 7 bases lying between them. In nucleotides, the CDR3 is TGTGCCAGCAGCCCAGGGTACAATGAGCAGTTCTTC. It encodes CASSPGYNEQFF.

This clone has at least ten counts. V gene TRBV6-1 combines with J gene TRBJ2-2; 9 nucleotides align to TRBD1. The ends lost 10 bases at V and 3 bases at J; junction bases unmatched: 6. Germline V gene data show CDR1 as MNHNS and CDR2 as SASEGT. There are 14 residues in the CDR3. CDR3: CAIKTGGDTGELFF. The CDR3 bases are TGTGCCATCAAGACAGGGGGTGACACCGGGGAGCTGTTTTTT.

In this sample, this clone turned up many times. This chain joins TRBV10-3 and TRBJ2-3, with 11 bases fitting TRBD2. The V and J ends lost 5 bases and 0 bases, in that order; junction bases with no gene match: 7. The CDR3 covers 17 residues. CDR1 ENHRY and CDR2 SYGVKD come from the germline V gene. This CDR3 is CAISTSGRKDSTDTQYF. In DNA, the CDR3 is TGTGCCATCAGTACTAGCGGGAGAAAAGACAGCACAGATACGCAGTATTTT.

This clone was detected many times. The chain uses TRBV19 and TRBJ1-1; no definite D call. Germline CDR1 reads LNHDA; CDR2 reads SQIVND (reference sequence). The CDR3 covers 13 residues. The germline V and J ends were trimmed by 0 bases and 6 bases, with 8 bases remaining between them. CDR3: CASSIEYSPEAFF. The CDR3, as DNA: TGTGCCAGTAGTATAGAGTACAGTCCTGAAGCTTTCTTT.

In its sample, this clone was seen many times. This chain connects TRBV10-2 to TRBJ2-7, with D perhaps matching TRBD1 (5 bases). Germline V CDR1 and CDR2: WSHSY, SAAADI. The CDR3 sequence is 12 residues long. The V and J ends lost 4 bases and 5 bases respectively, with 9 bases between them. The CDR3 DNA sequence: TGCGCCAGCAGTGCGCAGGGCCACGAGCAGTACTTC. Translation gives CASSAQGHEQYF.

This clone showed up many times. V gene TRBV4-2 combines with J gene TRBJ2-3; perhaps TRBD2 as D (6 bases). Trimming shortened V by 5 bases and J by 4 bases, and 19 bases separated the two germline ends. Per the germline V gene, CDR1 is LGHNA and CDR2 is YNFKEQ. This CDR3 has 16 amino acids. CDR3 loop: CASSKIPGVGADTQYF. In nucleotides, the CDR3 is TGTGCCAGCAGCAAGATTCCGGGAGTAGGCGCAGATACGCAGTATTTT.

This clone was detected many times. The rearrangement uses TRBV6-5 and TRBJ2-7; 11 nucleotides line up with TRBD2. After removal of 2 bases from V and 3 bases from J, the junction contained 0 bases not matched to a gene. The germline CDR1 and CDR2 sequences are MNHEY and SVGAGI. CDR3 size: 14 residues. The CDR3 DNA sequence: TGTGCCAGCAGTTACCTAGCGGGAGGCTACGAGCAGTACTTC. As protein: CASSYLAGGYEQYF.

The table lists this clone with a few counts. The chain joins TRBV19 to TRBJ2-7, with 8 bases lining up with TRBD1. CDR1 and CDR2 from the germline V gene are LNHDA and SQIVND (reference sequence). The CDR3 length is 13 residues. V lost 10 bases, J lost 6 bases, and 11 bases stayed unmatched. For the CDR3, the DNA is TGTGCCACCCTCGCAGGGGGCTCGTCCGAGCAGTACTTC. It encodes CATLAGGSSEQYF.

This clone was recorded many times. This chain joins TRBV6-1 and TRBJ1-2; 12 bases fit TRBD1. The CDR3 covers 16 residues. Germline CDR1 MNHNS, CDR2 SASEGT. The V and J ends lost 7 bases and 4 bases, in that order; junction bases with no gene match: 10. The CDR3 DNA sequence: TGTGCCAGCACCCTGGGGACAGGGGGCTGGGGCTATGGCTACACCTTC. It yields the protein CASTLGTGGWGYGYTF.

This clone was seen at least ten times. This sequence joins TRBV11-2 and TRBJ1-5; D not resolved. The CDR3 sequence is 16 residues long. CDR1 is SGHAT, CDR2 FQNNGV, per germline. V was pared by 0 bases and J by 3 bases, with 12 bases between. The CDR3: CASSLDTLTTNQPQHF. The CDR3 DNA is TGTGCCAGCAGCTTAGATACCCTAACGACCAATCAGCCCCAGCATTTT. The full variable domain, its missing parts supplied by reference TRBV11-2 and TRBJ1-5, is EAGVAQSPRYKIIEKRQSVAFWCNPISGHATLYWYQQILGQGPKLLIQFQNNGVVDDSQLPKDRFSAERLKGVDSTLKIQPAKLEDSAVYLCASSLDTLTTNQPQHFGDGTRLSIL.

This clone counts as medium-sized. The chain recombines TRBV20-1 with TRBJ1-6; D not certain. Germline V gives CDR1 DFQATT, CDR2 SNEGSKA (reference sequence). Trimming cost V 1 base and J 7 bases, with 8 bases left between them. The CDR3 is made up of 13 amino acids. The CDR3 DNA reads TGCAGTGCTAGAGGGCAGGACAATTCACCCCTCCACTTT. Translated: CSARGQDNSPLHF.

This clone was detected ten times or more. V is TRBV5-1 and J is TRBJ2-5; 9 bases align to TRBD2. V was clipped by 2 bases and J by 2 bases; unmatched bases: 10. Germline CDR1 SGHRS, CDR2 YFSETQ. The length of the CDR3 is 17 residues. Written as DNA, the CDR3 is TGCGCCAGCAGCTTTATCCCTAGCGGGACTTGGCAAGAGACCCAGTACTTC. It encodes CASSFIPSGTWQETQYF.

This clone was seen ten or more times. V usage is TRBV28 and J usage is TRBJ2-3; no reliable D call. The CDR3 totals 11 residues. Trimming shortened V by 6 bases and J by 5 bases, and 6 bases separated the two germline ends. CDR1 MDHEN and CDR2 SYDVKM come from the germline V gene. In DNA, the CDR3 is TGTGCCAGCAGCTACAGAGATACGCAGTATTTT. It translates to CASSYRDTQYF.

In this sample, this clone turned up many times. A read error may account for a junction end that differs from germline. The rearrangement joins TRBV12-3 or TRBV12-4 to TRBJ2-1; no clear D. CDR3 length equals 13 residues. CDR3 bases: TGTGCCAGCAGTTTCCCAAACTACGATGAGCAGTTCTTC. It is translated as CASSFPNYDEQFF.

This clone has a count of ten or more. This chain links TRBV4-1 with TRBJ1-2, with TRBD1 matching over 7 bases. The CDR3 has 15 residues. Germline loops: CDR1 MGHRA, CDR2 YSYEKL. Trimming cost V 3 bases and J 7 bases; bases outside gene matches: 11. The CDR3 protein is CASSQPRTGRGGYTF. The CDR3 DNA is TGCGCCAGCAGCCAGCCCCGGACAGGACGGGGTGGCTACACCTTC.

A note on this clone: A junction boundary mismatches the germline segment, possibly from a read error. V usage is TRBV7-2 and J usage is TRBJ2-7; D unresolved. Germline CDR1 reads SGHTA; CDR2 reads FQGNSA. CDR3 length: 14 residues. This CDR3 reads CSSSSTHRAYEQYF. Written as DNA, the CDR3 is TGTTCCAGCAGCTCCACTCATCGGGCCTACGAGCAGTACTTC. Filled out from reference TRBV7-2 and TRBJ2-7, the complete variable domain reads GAGVSQSPSNKVTEKGKDVELRCDPISGHTALYWYRQSLGQGLEFLIYFQGNSAPDKSGLPSDRFSAERTGGSVSTLTIQRTQQEDSAVYLCSSSSTHRAYEQYFGPGTRLTVT.

The chain employs TRBV20-1 and TRBJ2-7; 7 bases line up with TRBD2. The CDR3 runs 13 residues. The junction had 8 bases not matched to a gene; V was cut back by 3 bases and J by 6 bases. In germline, CDR1 is DFQATT, CDR2 SNEGSKA (reference sequence). The CDR3 nucleotides read TGCAGTGCTAGGTCCAGCGGGACGCCCGAGCAGTACTTC. Its protein product is CSARSSGTPEQYF.

On this clone: A read error may produce the germline difference seen at one junction end. V and J are TRBV10-2 and TRBJ1-1; a possible D gene is TRBD1 (5 bases). This CDR3 comprises 13 residues. Germline V gene lookup returns CDR1 WSHSY and CDR2 SAAADI. The DNA for the CDR3 is TGCGCCACCAGTGACAGAAGCAACACTGAGGCTTTCTTT. Translating it yields CATSDRSNTEAFF.

This clone has more than one count but fewer than ten. The V call is TRBV6-1, the J call TRBJ2-3; possibly TRBD1 for D (6 bases). Trimming shortened V by 8 bases and J by 0 bases, and 15 bases separated the two germline ends. The CDR3 extends over 15 amino acids. The germline V gene encodes CDR1 MNHNS and CDR2 SASEGT. Here the CDR3 DNA reads TGTGCCAGCGTGAGAGGGACAACCAGCACAGATACGCAGTATTTT. Translated: CASVRGTTSTDTQYF.

In this sample, this clone turned up many times. This rearrangement joins TRBV20-1 to TRBJ1-6; a weak D match, TRBD1 (5 bases). The CDR3 extends over 15 amino acids. Germline V gene data show CDR1 as DFQATT and CDR2 as SNEGSKA (reference sequence). Trimming took 5 bases from V and 6 from J, leaving 17 bases between them. CDR3 bases: TGCAGTGCTCCGCCCGTCGGGGGATCTAATTCACCCCTCCACTTT. It is translated as CSAPPVGGSNSPLHF.

The gene calls are TRBV2 and TRBJ2-1; 8 bases match TRBD2. Germline CDR1 is SNHLY and CDR2 is FYNNEI. CDR3 length: 17 residues. V lost 5 bases, J lost 1 base, and 10 bases stayed unmatched. CDR3 coding DNA: TGTGCCAGCAGTTCCTTTAGCGGGATAGGTTCCTACAATGAGCAGTTCTTC. Translation: CASSSFSGIGSYNEQFF.

This clone was picked up many times. This rearrangement joins TRBV20-1 to TRBJ2-1, with a weak D call TRBD2 (6 bases). V lost 5 bases and J lost 4, with 15 bases in between. CDR1 and CDR2 (germline): DFQATT, SNEGSKA (reference sequence). The CDR3 has 14 amino acids. CDR3 sequence (DNA): TGCAGTGCTTTGCGACTAGATACGTACAATGAGCAGTTCTTC. Amino acids: CSALRLDTYNEQFF.